The present T cell receptor beta chain was sequenced within a study of human T cells and chemical hapten exposure. The starting material, unfractionated whole blood, was used for total RNA extraction. This clonotype turned up a few times. TCRdb reprocessed the 5' RACE reads via MiXCR and lists one record per CDR3 protein. The data show approximately 110,000 distinct CDR3 sequences, roughly 19% seen once. This TCR came from a human donor in good health.

The CDR3 DNA reads TGTGCCAGCAGTCCTCAGGGGGCCTCCTACAATGAGCAGTTCTTC. Its protein product is CASSPQGASYNEQFF. The chain joins TRBV27 to TRBJ2-1; 8 bases agree with TRBD1. Losses at the gene ends were 5 bases for V and 0 bases for J; bases not matched to a gene: 3. Germline assignment: CDR1 MNHEY and CDR2 SMNVEV (reference sequence). This CDR3 is built from 15 residues.